These 19 T cell receptor beta chains were sequenced from one sample in a study of cytomegalovirus exposure and HLA in healthy donors. It was with 60 Vbeta and 13 Jbeta primers that the PCR ran. Generated by immunoSEQ multiplex PCR, the TCRdb table keeps only in-frame clones and is missing some. The data hold 55,000 or so clones, with nearly 85% observed a single time. The sample comprised PBMCs. The receptors stem from a man aged 25-45 years in good health and CMV-seronegative.

The sample holds a few counts of this clone. This rearrangement joins TRBV9 to TRBJ2-7; tentative D call: TRBD2 (6 bases). The germline V gene has CDR1 SGDLS and CDR2 YYNGEE. The ends were cut back, 3 bases at V and 3 bases at J, with 13 bases in the middle. The CDR3 extends over 14 amino acids. CDR3 sequence: CASSAGEGSYEQYF. The CDR3 DNA follows: TGTGCCAGCAGCGCGGGGGAAGGCAGCTACGAGCAGTACTTC.

This chain connects TRBV5-6 to TRBJ2-3, with 10 nucleotides matching TRBD1. Trimming took 4 bases from V and 3 from J; bases not matched to a gene: 5. This CDR3 has 15 residues. Germline V CDR1 and CDR2: SGHDT, YYEEEE. CDR3 residues: CASSRDRGITDTQYF. The DNA of the CDR3 is TGTGCCAGCAGCCGGGACAGGGGTATTACAGATACGCAGTATTTT.

This chain joins TRBV28 and TRBJ1-2; 7 nucleotides align to TRBD1. V shed 2 bases and J 11 bases; nucleotides not matched to a gene: 11. From germline, CDR1 is MDHEN and CDR2 SYDVKM. CDR3 length: 14 residues. CDR3: CASSLSPGQTKYTF. The CDR3 bases are TGTGCCAGCAGTTTAAGCCCGGGACAGACAAAATACACCTTC.

This chain links TRBV28 with TRBJ2-7; TRBD1 matches 7 bases. The CDR3 loop spans 14 amino acids. Trimming at V came to 3 bases and at J to 2 bases, leaving 4 bases not matched to a gene. Per the germline V gene, CDR1 is MDHEN and CDR2 is SYDVKM. CDR3 sequence: CASSLWQGAYEQYF. CDR3 DNA: TGTGCCAGCAGTTTGTGGCAGGGGGCCTACGAGCAGTACTTC.

This chain links TRBV11-3 with TRBJ2-1; no clear D gene. CDR3 length equals 16 residues. Germline V gene lookup returns CDR1 SGHNT and CDR2 YENEEA. Deletions cut 1 base from V and 1 base from J, with 11 bases between. DNA for the CDR3: TGTGCCAGCAGCTTAGGTCTCGGGTCATCCTACAATGAGCAGTTCTTC. As protein: CASSLGLGSSYNEQFF.

The chain has TRBV2 and TRBJ1-1; the match to TRBD1 covers 8 bases. After removal of 4 bases from V and 0 bases from J, the junction contained 4 bases not matched to a gene. This CDR3 has 15 amino acids. Germline CDR1 SNHLY, CDR2 FYNNEI. CDR3 amino acids: CASSVQGAMNTEAFF. The CDR3 coding sequence is TGTGCCAGCAGTGTGCAGGGGGCGATGAACACTGAAGCTTTCTTT.

This chain uses TRBV5-1 with TRBJ1-6, with TRBD1 matching 8 bases. The CDR3 is made up of 13 amino acids. With 7 bases clipped from V and 7 bases from J, the junction kept 4 bases outside the gene matches. Germline loops: CDR1 SGHRS, CDR2 YFSETQ. DNA of the CDR3: TGCGCCAGCCAGGGGGACAGGAATTCACCCCTCCACTTT. Translation: CASQGDRNSPLHF. Using reference TRBV5-1 and TRBJ1-6 for the parts outside the CDR3, the full variable domain is KAGVTQTPRYLIKTRGQQVTLSCSPISGHRSVSWYQQTPGQGLQFLFEYFSETQRNKGNFPGRFSGRQFSNSRSEMNVSTLELGDSALYLCASQGDRNSPLHFGNGTRLTVT.

This clone showed up just once. V usage is TRBV7-3 and J usage is TRBJ2-2; 8 nucleotides align to TRBD2. Germline CDR1 and CDR2: SGHTA and FQGTGA. The CDR3 totals 14 residues. The junction had 5 bases not matched to a gene; V was cut back by 5 bases and J by 6 bases. DNA for the CDR3: TGTGCCAGCAGCCTGAGCGGGGGTCCCGGGGAGCTGTTTTTT. Translating it yields CASSLSGGPGELFF. The variable domain in full, with the rest retrieved from reference TRBV7-3 and TRBJ2-2, is GAGVSQTPSNKVTEKGKYVELRCDPISGHTALYWYRQSLGQGPEFLIYFQGTGAADDSGLPNDRFFAVRPEGSVSTLKIQRTERGDSAVYLCASSLSGGPGELFFGEGSRLTVL.

The chain has TRBV5-6 and TRBJ1-2; 7 bases match TRBD1. This CDR3 contains 15 residues. The germline gives CDR1 SGHDT, CDR2 YYEEEE. J was trimmed by 7 bases and V by 1 base; bases with no gene match: 10. The CDR3, as DNA: TGTGCCAGCAGCTTGAAGAGACAGGGTTCCGGTGGCTACACCTTC. Protein: CASSLKRQGSGGYTF.

The chain's CDR3 is CASSLVASGGAYEQYF. CDR3 DNA sequence: TGTGCCAGCAGTTTGGTAGCCAGCGGGGGGGCGTACGAGCAGTACTTC. The chain carries TRBV28 and TRBJ2-7, with 10 positions matching TRBD2. CDR3 length: 16 amino acids. V was clipped by 3 bases and J by 4 bases; unmatched bases: 9. CDR1 is MDHEN and CDR2 is SYDVKM in the germline V gene.

The CDR3 reads CATSRDPRPRGIDQPQHF. The CDR3 DNA follows: TGTGCCACCAGCAGAGATCCCCGACCCAGGGGAATCGATCAGCCCCAGCATTTT. V is TRBV15 and J is TRBJ1-5; perhaps TRBD1 as D (6 bases). There are 18 residues in the CDR3. Germline CDR1 and CDR2: LNHNV and YYDKDF (reference sequence). V lost 0 bases to trimming and J lost 5 bases, with 20 bases between them.

The table lists this clone with a count of one. The rearrangement joins TRBV9 to TRBJ2-3, with 8 positions matching TRBD2. The germline gives CDR1 SGDLS, CDR2 YYNGEE. The CDR3 is 15 amino acids. V lost 3 bases and J lost 3; bases outside the gene matches: 6. The CDR3 bases are TGTGCCAGCAGCGCACGGGAGGGGTGGACAGATACGCAGTATTTT. This sequence encodes CASSAREGWTDTQYF.

This clone was seen only once. The V call is TRBV10-3, the J call TRBJ1-5; possibly TRBD1 for D (5 bases). Deletions cut 6 bases from V and 1 base from J, with 10 bases between. Germline V gives CDR1 ENHRY, CDR2 SYGVKD. The CDR3 runs 14 residues. The CDR3, as DNA: TGTGCCATCAGAGACAGTGGAAGCAATCAGCCCCAGCATTTT. Translating it yields CAIRDSGSNQPQHF.

The chain has TRBV11-2 and TRBJ2-7; no firm D call. Trimming shortened V by 3 bases and J by 4 bases, and 10 bases separated the two germline ends. CDR1 SGHAT and CDR2 FQNNGV come from the germline V gene. The CDR3 sequence is 13 residues long. Written as DNA, the CDR3 is TGTGCCAGCAGCTTCGACAAGAAGTACGAGCAGTACTTC. As protein: CASSFDKKYEQYF. Full variable domain (remainder filled in from reference TRBV11-2 and TRBJ2-7): EAGVAQSPRYKIIEKRQSVAFWCNPISGHATLYWYQQILGQGPKLLIQFQNNGVVDDSQLPKDRFSAERLKGVDSTLKIQPAKLEDSAVYLCASSFDKKYEQYFGPGTRLTVT.

The chain recombines TRBV6-5 with TRBJ1-2; 9 bases match TRBD1. V trimming: 2 bases; J trimming: 5 bases; junction bases outside the gene matches: 3. The CDR3 runs 14 residues. From germline, CDR1 is MNHEY and CDR2 SVGAGI. The CDR3 DNA reads as TGTGCCAGCAGTTACCGGGACAGGGCATATGGCTACACCTTC. This gives the protein CASSYRDRAYGYTF.

The CDR3 reads CASSFLAGGRDEQFF. The DNA of the CDR3 is TGCGCCAGCAGCTTCCTAGCGGGGGGCCGCGATGAGCAGTTCTTC. The rearrangement joins TRBV5-1 to TRBJ2-1; the match to TRBD2 covers 11 bases. This CDR3 is 15 amino acids long. J was trimmed by 8 bases and V by 2 bases; bases with no gene match: 6. Germline assignment: CDR1 SGHRS and CDR2 YFSETQ.

This chain uses TRBV5-1 with TRBJ1-4; D might be TRBD1 (5 bases). The CDR3 loop spans 17 amino acids. CDR1 and CDR2 (germline): SGHRS, YFSETQ. Deletions cut 8 bases from V and 3 bases from J, with 23 bases between. The CDR3 loop is CASQTSRVIAANEKLFF. The CDR3 DNA follows: TGCGCCAGTCAAACTTCCAGGGTTATAGCAGCTAATGAAAAACTGTTTTTT.

The rearrangement joins TRBV5-8 to TRBJ1-1; the D gene is possibly TRBD1 (6 bases). The germline V and J ends were trimmed by 4 bases and 3 bases, with 16 bases remaining between them. Germline V CDR1 and CDR2: SGHTS, YDEGEE. The CDR3 is 15 amino acids. The CDR3 sequence: CASSPRGGTDTEAFF. The CDR3 DNA reads as TGTGCCAGCAGCCCGCGGGGGGGCACGGACACTGAAGCTTTCTTT.

This chain connects TRBV7-2 to TRBJ1-2; D may be TRBD1 (5 bases). Trimming removed 1 base at V and 4 bases at J, with 13 bases between. Germline V gene data show CDR1 as SGHTA and CDR2 as FQGNSA. This CDR3 comprises 15 residues. The CDR3: CASSLGQQGLYGYTF. DNA of the CDR3: TGTGCCAGCAGCTTAGGACAGCAAGGGCTCTATGGCTACACCTTC.